The 10 T cell receptor beta chains reported below all come from one sample, sequenced in a study of OX40 agonist ivuxolimab in advanced cancers. Data came from immunoSEQ multiplex PCR; TCRdb stores just in-frame clones and leaves some out. The repertoire has about 85,000 clones, 80% to 90% of them found once; the top ten carry 6% to 8%. The starting material was CD4+ or CD8+ T cells sorted from blood, obtained in a trial of the OX40 agonist ivuxolimab. These receptor sequences come from an adult with an advanced solid tumor such as melanoma, head and neck, liver or kidney cancer.

The rearrangement uses TRBV27 and TRBJ1-5; D not certain. CDR1 and CDR2 (germline): MNHEY, SMNVEV (reference sequence). This CDR3 has 13 amino acids. V was clipped by 4 bases and J by 0 bases, with 4 bases between them. The DNA for the CDR3 is TGTGCCAGCAGTTATTATAGCAATCAGCCCCAGCATTTT. It yields the protein CASSYYSNQPQHF.

This chain links TRBV6-1 with TRBJ2-7; D is uncertain. The CDR3 runs to 14 residues. V shed 6 bases and J shed 3 bases, with 15 bases lying between them. Germline loops: CDR1 MNHNS, CDR2 SASEGT. The chain's CDR3 is CASRGSMTYYEQYV. The CDR3 DNA sequence: TGTGCCAGCAGGGGTAGTATGACGTACTACGAGCAGTACGTC.

The chain recombines TRBV7-2 with TRBJ2-3; D tentatively fits TRBD1 or TRBD2 (7 bases each). Trimming took off 5 bases at V and 9 bases at J, with 21 bases between the two ends. Germline CDR1 and CDR2: SGHTA and FQGNSA. The CDR3 runs to 15 residues. The chain's CDR3 is CASSPQRGGGGTQYF. The CDR3 coding sequence is TGTGCCAGCAGCCCACAGAGGGGGGGAGGGGGCACGCAGTATTTT.

V and J are TRBV4-2 and TRBJ2-7, with 7 positions matching TRBD1. This CDR3 spans 15 amino acids. Looked up from germline, CDR1 is LGHNA and CDR2 is YNFKEQ. The V gene end was trimmed by 4 bases and the J gene end by 4 bases; junction bases not matched to a gene: 10. The CDR3 region is CASSPHDRETYEQYF. DNA for the CDR3: TGTGCCAGCAGCCCCCACGACAGGGAGACTTACGAGCAGTACTTC.

This clone was seen a few times. The rearrangement uses TRBV19 and TRBJ2-3, with TRBD2 as a possible D gene (6 bases). The V gene's germline CDR1 is LNHDA and CDR2 SQIVND (reference sequence). The V and J ends lost 3 bases and 4 bases respectively, with 17 bases between them. The CDR3 has 16 residues. CDR3 sequence: CASSIWQGAGADTQYF. CDR3 nucleotides: TGTGCCAGTAGTATCTGGCAGGGAGCGGGCGCAGATACGCAGTATTTT.

The chain carries TRBV7-2 and TRBJ2-6; possible D gene TRBD1, 6 bases. V lost 5 bases and J 0 bases, leaving 11 bases between the germline ends. Germline values: CDR1 SGHTA, CDR2 FQGNSA. The CDR3 runs 16 residues. CDR3 loop: CASSLGQSSGANVLTF. CDR3 nucleotide sequence: TGTGCCAGCAGCCTGGGACAAAGCTCTGGGGCCAACGTCCTGACTTTC. Drawing the rest from reference TRBV7-2 and TRBJ2-6, the complete variable domain is GAGVSQSPSNKVTEKGKDVELRCDPISGHTALYWYRQSLGQGLEFLIYFQGNSAPDKSGLPSDRFSAERTGGSVSTLTIQRTQQEDSAVYLCASSLGQSSGANVLTFGAGSRLTVL.

V gene TRBV15 combines with J gene TRBJ1-4, with D possibly being TRBD1 (5 bases). Germline V CDR1 and CDR2: LNHNV, YYDKDF (reference sequence). With 2 bases removed from V and 0 bases from J, the gap between germline ends came to 16 bases. CDR3 size: 18 residues. The DNA for the CDR3 is TGTGCCACCAGCAGACCGGACACGGCCCTTGCAACTAATGAAAAACTGTTTTTT. Protein: CATSRPDTALATNEKLFF.

This clone was recorded a few times. The rearrangement uses TRBV12-5 and TRBJ2-7; TRBD1 aligns across 12 bases. The CDR3 consists of 18 residues. J lost 3 bases, V lost 2 bases, and 11 bases had no gene match. CDR1 is LGHNT and CDR2 is FRNRAP in the germline V gene. The CDR3 sequence: CASGLIDGGQGAFYEQYV. The DNA of the CDR3 is TGTGCTAGTGGTTTGATAGACGGGGGACAGGGGGCTTTCTACGAGCAGTACGTC.

As DNA, the CDR3 is TGTGCCAGCAGCTTAGAAGGGGGGGCCTTGGGGACCCAGTACTTC. It codes for CASSLEGGALGTQYF. The rearrangement links TRBV11-2 to TRBJ2-5, with D tentatively TRBD2 (7 bases). CDR3 size: 15 residues. The germline gives CDR1 SGHAT, CDR2 FQNNGV. V lost 0 bases and J lost 7, with 15 bases in between.

V is TRBV7-2 and J is TRBJ2-7; 7 nucleotides line up with TRBD1. V dropped 3 bases and J dropped 0; count of bases not matched to a gene: 14. This CDR3 comprises 18 residues. Looked up from germline, CDR1 is SGHTA and CDR2 is FQGNSA. CDR3 in amino acids: CASSFRGIQGRNSYEQYF. DNA of the CDR3: TGTGCCAGCAGCTTTAGGGGGATACAGGGGCGCAACTCCTACGAGCAGTACTTC.